These 21 T cell receptor beta chains share one sample of origin, sequenced in a study of control samples from healthy donors and cancer patients. The table came from immunoSEQ multiplex PCR; TCRdb's copy has only in-frame clones and leaves some out. Of about 120,000 clones in the sample, about 90% are singletons; the top ten hold 2.1%. The sample consisted of blood. These TCRs come from a woman in her forties or fifties in good health.

The chain carries TRBV10-3 and TRBJ2-1, with a weak D call TRBD1 (6 bases). Trimming stripped 11 bases from V and 6 bases from J, with 23 bases between. This CDR3 has 15 amino acids. Germline loops: CDR1 ENHRY, CDR2 SYGVKD. Here the CDR3 reads CAPQGKERRSNEQFF. The CDR3, as DNA: TGTGCCCCCCAGGGGAAAGAGCGGAGATCCAATGAGCAGTTCTTC.

The gene calls are TRBV7-2 and TRBJ2-1; 11 bases map to TRBD2. The CDR3 consists of 15 residues. With 4 bases clipped from V and 4 bases from J, the junction kept 3 bases outside the gene matches. Per the germline V gene, CDR1 is SGHTA and CDR2 is FQGNSA. CDR3 sequence: CASSSTSGKYNEQFF. In DNA, the CDR3 is TGTGCCAGCAGCTCGACTAGCGGGAAATACAATGAGCAGTTCTTC.

Here the CDR3 DNA reads TGTGCCAGCAGCGGGCAGGGAGGAAACACCATATATTTT. It yields the protein CASSGQGGNTIYF. This sequence joins TRBV5-6 and TRBJ1-3, with a weak D call TRBD1 (5 bases). Per germline, CDR1 SGHDT and CDR2 YYEEEE. Trimming removed 4 bases at V and 4 bases at J, with 9 bases between. This CDR3 has 13 residues.

The genes are TRBV6-5 and TRBJ1-5; 7 bases line up with TRBD1. The junction had 8 bases not matched to a gene; V was cut back by 6 bases and J by 3 bases. The V gene's germline CDR1 is MNHEY and CDR2 SVGAGI. The CDR3 sequence is 15 residues long. In nucleotides, the CDR3 is TGTGCCAGCAGCCACCCGACAGGGCTCAATCAGCCCCAGCATTTT. Translation gives CASSHPTGLNQPQHF.

The rearrangement links TRBV27 to TRBJ1-3, with a possible D match to TRBD1 (5 bases). This CDR3 has 18 residues. Germline V gives CDR1 MNHEY, CDR2 SMNVEV (reference sequence). The V end was cut by 5 bases, the J end by 0 bases, with 20 bases between. The CDR3 reads CASSPSYRLSSSGNTIYF. The DNA of the CDR3 is TGTGCCAGCAGTCCTTCCTACAGGCTTTCAAGCTCTGGAAACACCATATATTTT.

The chain has TRBV13 and TRBJ1-3; D remains ambiguous. The germline V gene encodes CDR1 PRHDT and CDR2 FYEKMQ (reference sequence). CDR3 length equals 15 residues. V lost 6 bases and J 0 bases, leaving 12 bases between the germline ends. The CDR3 nucleotides read TGTGCCAGCAGAGCATGGGTGTTCTCTGGAAACACCATATATTTT. It encodes CASRAWVFSGNTIYF.

This chain connects TRBV3-1 (or the pseudogene TRBV3-2) to TRBJ2-3; D remains ambiguous. The V gene's germline CDR1 is LGHDT and CDR2 YNNKEL (reference sequence). The CDR3 sequence is 10 residues long. The V end was cut by 8 bases, the J end by 3 bases, with 3 bases between. This CDR3 reads CASGTDTQYF. The CDR3 nucleotides are TGTGCCAGCGGTACAGATACGCAGTATTTT.

Remarks on this clone: This same CDR3 is encoded by further DNA sequences in the sample. In nucleotides, the CDR3 is TGTGCCAGTAGTATATACGGGGGCGGGAGTGGCTACACCTTC. It specifies CASSIYGGGSGYTF. The V call is TRBV19, the J call TRBJ1-2; D is possibly TRBD1 (6 bases). CDR1 and CDR2 (germline): LNHDA, SQIVND (reference sequence). The CDR3 consists of 14 residues. V lost 2 bases and J 7 bases, leaving 14 bases between the germline ends.

The gene calls are TRBV3-1 (or the pseudogene TRBV3-2) and TRBJ2-3; the match to TRBD2 covers 8 bases. Germline CDR1 reads LGHDT; CDR2 reads YNNKEL (reference sequence). V gave up 0 bases and J gave up 2 bases; unmatched junction bases: 7. The CDR3 has 17 amino acids. CDR3 in DNA: TGTGCCAGCAGCCAAGAAAAGGTAGCGGGGATCACAGATACGCAGTATTTT. Its translation is CASSQEKVAGITDTQYF.

This clone was picked up a small number of times. The chain combines TRBV19 with TRBJ2-6, with D tentatively TRBD2 (5 bases). The CDR3 runs 15 residues. From germline, CDR1 is LNHDA and CDR2 SQIVND (reference sequence). V was pared by 5 bases and J by 1 base, with 9 bases between. The CDR3 DNA reads as TGTGCCAGTAGTCGGGGTGGGTCTGGGGCCAACGTCCTGACTTTC. This gives the protein CASSRGGSGANVLTF.

The chain is built from TRBV19 and TRBJ2-5; unclear D gene. In germline, CDR1 is LNHDA, CDR2 SQIVND (reference sequence). CDR3 length: 15 amino acids. Trimming pared 0 bases from V and 2 bases from J, leaving 10 bases between. CDR3 sequence (DNA): TGTGCCAGTAGTATAGATGACGTAGGACAAGAGACCCAGTACTTC. It encodes CASSIDDVGQETQYF.

The chain combines TRBV19 with TRBJ1-1; possibly TRBD1 for D (6 bases). This CDR3 has 14 residues. Germline V gene sequence: CDR1 LNHDA, CDR2 SQIVND (reference sequence). V lost 7 bases to trimming and J lost 4 bases, with 16 bases between them. This CDR3 reads CASTNGGLGTEAFF. The CDR3 DNA follows: TGTGCCAGTACCAATGGGGGGCTTGGCACTGAAGCTTTCTTT.

V gene TRBV27 combines with J gene TRBJ2-3; 8 bases are shared with TRBD2. The CDR3 runs to 14 residues. The V gene end was trimmed by 3 bases and the J gene end by 6 bases; junction bases not matched to a gene: 5. The germline V gene encodes CDR1 MNHEY and CDR2 SMNVEV (reference sequence). CDR3 coding DNA: TGTGCCAGCAGTTTGTACGGGGGGGCTGATACGCAGTATTTT. This encodes CASSLYGGADTQYF.

This clone was seen a single time. The chain recombines TRBV27 with TRBJ1-1; D gene uncertain. Trimming stripped 7 bases from V and 8 bases from J, with 17 bases between. The germline gives CDR1 MNHEY, CDR2 SMNVEV (reference sequence). The CDR3 runs 13 residues. CDR3 in amino acids: CASTPHLGREAFF. CDR3 bases: TGTGCCAGCACACCCCACCTGGGGAGGGAAGCTTTCTTT.

The V and J genes are TRBV5-1 and TRBJ2-7; TRBD2 aligns across 7 bases. CDR3 size: 16 residues. The junction had 13 bases not matched to a gene; V was cut back by 2 bases and J by 5 bases. The germline CDR1 and CDR2 sequences are SGHRS and YFSETQ. The CDR3 DNA follows: TGCGCCAGCAGCTTCACAGGCGCGGGAGTTATGGACGAGCAGTACTTC. Protein: CASSFTGAGVMDEQYF.

The chain couples TRBV6-5 to TRBJ2-7; D is unclear. There are 11 residues in the CDR3. Germline V CDR1 and CDR2: MNHEY, SVGAGI. Trimming took off 8 bases at V and 4 bases at J, with 9 bases between the two ends. CDR3: CASLVPYEQYF. The CDR3 DNA follows: TGTGCCAGCTTGGTCCCATACGAGCAGTACTTC.

The chain is built from TRBV5-6 and TRBJ2-5, with 8 bases identical to TRBD2. From germline, CDR1 is SGHDT and CDR2 YYEEEE. CDR3 length equals 15 residues. Trimming took 5 bases from V and 2 from J; bases not matched to a gene: 8. In DNA form, the CDR3 reads TGTGCCAGCAGTTTGACCGGGAGGGTACAAGAGACCCAGTACTTC. Its translation is CASSLTGRVQETQYF.

This sequence joins TRBV5-6 and TRBJ2-1, with D possibly being TRBD2 (6 bases). V dropped 2 bases and J dropped 1 base, with 13 bases sitting between them. The CDR3 contains 16 residues. The germline V gene has CDR1 SGHDT and CDR2 YYEEEE. The CDR3, as DNA: TGTGCCAGCAGCTTCGGGGGAGCACGTTCCTACAATGAGCAGTTCTTC. Protein product: CASSFGGARSYNEQFF.

This clone was counted between two and nine times. The rearrangement joins TRBV5-1 to TRBJ1-2, with D possibly being TRBD1 (5 bases). CDR3 size: 14 residues. The V end lost 2 bases, the J end lost 7 bases, and 15 bases lay between the germline ends. The germline V gene has CDR1 SGHRS and CDR2 YFSETQ. CDR3 region: CASSFERGDGGYTF. CDR3 in DNA: TGCGCCAGCAGCTTCGAACGGGGGGATGGTGGCTACACCTTC.

There are a few counts of this clone. The chain recombines TRBV28 with TRBJ1-3; tentative D call: TRBD1 (6 bases). Germline V lookup: CDR1 MDHEN, CDR2 SYDVKM. Trimming took 5 bases from V and 0 from J, leaving 8 bases between them. The length of the CDR3 is 14 residues. CDR3 amino acids: CASSRQVSGNTIYF. CDR3 DNA: TGTGCCAGCAGTCGACAGGTCTCTGGAAACACCATATATTTT.

This chain connects TRBV28 to TRBJ2-2; D may match TRBD1 or TRBD2 (5 bases each). The CDR3 is 16 amino acids. Germline assignment: CDR1 MDHEN and CDR2 SYDVKM. V lost 4 bases to trimming and J lost 1 base, with 13 bases between them. For the CDR3, the DNA is TGTGCCAGCAGTTCCCCGGGGCGGCAGAACACCGGGGAGCTGTTTTTT. Translating it yields CASSSPGRQNTGELFF.